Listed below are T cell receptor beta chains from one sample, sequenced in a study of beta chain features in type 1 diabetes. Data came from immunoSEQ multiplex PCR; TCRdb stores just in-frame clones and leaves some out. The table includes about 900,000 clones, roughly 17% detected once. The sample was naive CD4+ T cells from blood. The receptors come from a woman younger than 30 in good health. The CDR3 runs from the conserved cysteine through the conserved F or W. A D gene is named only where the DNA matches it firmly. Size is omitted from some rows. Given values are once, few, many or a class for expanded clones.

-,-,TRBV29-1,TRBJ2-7,CSVDLAAEQYF,TGCAGCGTTGATCTAGCCGCCGAGCAGTACTTC
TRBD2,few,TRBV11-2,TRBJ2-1,CASSPGLAEMEFF,TGTGCCAGCAGCCCGGGACTAGCGGAAATGGAGTTCTTC
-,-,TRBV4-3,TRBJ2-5,CASSQDYRIGFGETQYF,TGCGCCAGCAGCCAAGATTATCGAATTGGATTTGGAGAGACCCAGTACTTC
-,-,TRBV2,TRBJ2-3,CASSDQGAGNTDTQYF,TGTGCCAGCAGTGACCAGGGAGCGGGCAACACAGATACGCAGTATTTT
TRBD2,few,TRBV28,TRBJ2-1,CASSPGTSGIVDEQFF,TGTGCCAGCAGCCCGGGGACTAGCGGGATAGTGGATGAGCAGTTCTTC
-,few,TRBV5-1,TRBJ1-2,CASSTGEESYGYTF,TGCGCCAGCAGCACCGGAGAGGAAAGCTATGGCTACACCTTC
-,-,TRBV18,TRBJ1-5,CASSAVRLSNQPQHF,TGTGCCAGCTCGGCAGTTCGCCTTAGCAATCAGCCCCAGCATTTT
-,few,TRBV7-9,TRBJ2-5,CASSFPLGRSKGETQYF,TGTGCCAGCAGCTTCCCACTCGGGAGAAGTAAGGGAGAGACCCAGTACTTC
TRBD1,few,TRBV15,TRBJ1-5,CATSRRKDRGANQPQHF,TGTGCCACCAGCAGAAGAAAGGACAGGGGTGCCAATCAGCCCCAGCATTTT
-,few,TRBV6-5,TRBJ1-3,CASSYSTGSGNTIYF,TGTGCCAGCAGTTACTCGACAGGCTCTGGAAACACCATATATTTT
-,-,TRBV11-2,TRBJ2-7,CASSFALGEQYF,TGTGCCAGCAGCTTTGCCCTTGGTGAGCAGTACTTC
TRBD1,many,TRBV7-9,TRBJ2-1,CASSLSTGEQFF,TGTGCCAGCAGCCTATCGACAGGGGAGCAGTTCTTC
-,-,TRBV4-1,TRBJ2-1,CASSQIAISNEQFF,TGCGCCAGCAGCCAAATAGCGATCTCCAATGAGCAGTTCTTC
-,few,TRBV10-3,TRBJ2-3,CAIRVVGTDTQYF,TGTGCCATCAGGGTGGTCGGGACAGATACGCAGTATTTT
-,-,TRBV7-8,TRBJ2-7,CASSSQTRSYYEQYF,TGTGCCAGCAGCTCGCAGACCAGATCCTACTACGAGCAGTACTTC
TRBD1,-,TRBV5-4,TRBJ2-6,CASTPGDRDSGANVLTF,TGTGCCAGCACCCCGGGGGACAGGGACTCTGGGGCCAACGTCCTGACTTTC
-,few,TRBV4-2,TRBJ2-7,CASSQEEGQGLHEQYF,TGTGCCAGCAGCCAAGAAGAGGGGCAGGGTTTACACGAGCAGTACTTC
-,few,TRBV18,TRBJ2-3,CASSKTTGTDTQYF,TGTGCCAGCTCAAAGACTACTGGCACAGATACGCAGTATTTT
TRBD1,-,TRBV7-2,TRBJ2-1,CASSPGQLYNEQFF,TGTGCCAGCAGCCCGGGACAGCTTTACAATGAGCAGTTCTTC
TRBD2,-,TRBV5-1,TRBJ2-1,CASSMTSGNEQFF,TGCGCCAGCAGCATGACTAGCGGCAATGAGCAGTTCTTC
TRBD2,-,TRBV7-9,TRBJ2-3,CASSFTSGTSHTDTQYF,TGTGCCAGCAGTTTCACCTCCGGGACTAGCCACACAGATACGCAGTATTTT
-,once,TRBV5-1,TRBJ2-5,CASRKGGQETQYF,TGCGCCAGCAGGAAGGGGGGACAAGAGACCCAGTACTTC
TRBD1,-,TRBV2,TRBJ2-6,CASSRTGSGANVLTF,TGTGCCAGCAGCCGGACAGGGTCTGGGGCCAACGTCCTGACTTTC
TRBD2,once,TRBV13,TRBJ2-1,CASSSKGLAGVERFNEQFF,TGTGCCAGCAGCTCGAAAGGACTAGCGGGAGTGGAGCGTTTTAATGAGCAGTTCTTC
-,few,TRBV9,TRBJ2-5,CASSVDMLETQYF,TGTGCCAGCAGCGTAGACATGTTGGAGACCCAGTACTTC
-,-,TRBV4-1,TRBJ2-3,CASSQEIYSTDTQYF,TGCGCCAGCAGCCAAGAAATCTATAGCACAGATACGCAGTATTTT
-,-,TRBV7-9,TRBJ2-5,CASSLRTQMETQYF,TGTGCCAGCAGCTTAAGGACGCAAATGGAGACCCAGTACTTC
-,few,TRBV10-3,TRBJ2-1,CAISDVTDNEQFF,TGTGCCATCAGTGACGTGACAGACAATGAGCAGTTCTTC
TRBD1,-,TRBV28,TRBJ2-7,CASSPSGTEIYEQYF,TGTGCCAGCAGCCCCTCCGGGACAGAAATCTACGAGCAGTACTTC
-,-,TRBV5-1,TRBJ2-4,CASSLVFGTAKNIQYF,TGCGCCAGCAGCTTGGTATTTGGGACAGCCAAAAACATTCAGTACTTC
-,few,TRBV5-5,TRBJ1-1,CASSLVSGFREAFF,TGTGCCAGCAGCTTGGTGTCTGGGTTTCGCGAAGCTTTCTTT
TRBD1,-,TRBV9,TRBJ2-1,CASSVVTGDYNEQFF,TGTGCCAGCAGCGTAGTAACAGGGGATTACAATGAGCAGTTCTTC
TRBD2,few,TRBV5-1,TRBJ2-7,CASSPTAGGMFHEQYF,TGCGCCAGCTCCCCTACAGCGGGAGGTATGTTCCACGAGCAGTACTTC
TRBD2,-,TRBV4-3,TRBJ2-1,CASTQGLGGRDEQFF,TGCGCCAGCACCCAAGGCCTCGGGGGGAGAGATGAGCAGTTCTTC
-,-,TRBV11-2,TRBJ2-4,CASSLRGAGAGNIQYF,TGTGCCAGCAGCTTAAGAGGGGCAGGGGCGGGAAACATTCAGTACTTC
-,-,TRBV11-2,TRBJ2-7,CASSRDPKYEQYF,TGTGCCAGCAGCCGGGACCCCAAGTACGAGCAGTACTTC
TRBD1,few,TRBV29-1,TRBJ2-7,CSARGQVLSDEQYF,TGCAGCGCGCGAGGACAGGTTTTGTCCGACGAGCAGTACTTC
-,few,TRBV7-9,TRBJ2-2,CASSFWQGTNTGELFF,TGTGCCAGCAGCTTTTGGCAGGGGACGAACACCGGGGAGCTGTTTTTT
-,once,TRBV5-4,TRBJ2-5,CASSLGVGRVQETQYF,TGTGCCAGCAGCTTGGGGGTGGGACGTGTTCAAGAGACCCAGTACTTC
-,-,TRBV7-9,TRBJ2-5,CASSPRGETQYF,TGTGCCAGCAGCCCGCGGGGAGAGACCCAGTACTTC
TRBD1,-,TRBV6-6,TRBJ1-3,CASSSQGAQGNTIYF,TGTGCCAGCAGTTCACAGGGGGCGCAAGGAAACACCATATATTTT
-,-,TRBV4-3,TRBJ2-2,CASSQRGGQARTGELFF,TGCGCCAGCAGCCAAAGGGGAGGACAGGCGCGAACCGGGGAGCTGTTTTTT
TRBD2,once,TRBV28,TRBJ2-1,CASSTRLAGGRNNEQFF,TGTGCCAGCAGTACCCGACTAGCGGGAGGGAGGAACAATGAGCAGTTCTTC
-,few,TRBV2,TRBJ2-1,CASSETASGIAFF,TGTGCCAGCAGTGAGACGGCGTCAGGCATAGCTTTCTTC
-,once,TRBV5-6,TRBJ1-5,CASSFGGAAQPQHF,TGTGCCAGCAGCTTTGGGGGCGCAGCTCAGCCCCAGCATTTT
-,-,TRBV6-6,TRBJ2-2,CASSKFLDRNTGELFF,TGTGCCAGCAGCAAGTTTCTAGATCGGAACACCGGGGAGCTGTTTTTT
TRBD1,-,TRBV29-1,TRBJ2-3,CSVCNRGRTDTQYF,TGCAGCGTTTGCAACAGGGGGAGAACAGATACGCAGTATTTT
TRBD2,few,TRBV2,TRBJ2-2,CASRTSGANTGELFF,TGTGCCAGCAGGACTAGCGGGGCGAACACCGGGGAGCTGTTTTTT